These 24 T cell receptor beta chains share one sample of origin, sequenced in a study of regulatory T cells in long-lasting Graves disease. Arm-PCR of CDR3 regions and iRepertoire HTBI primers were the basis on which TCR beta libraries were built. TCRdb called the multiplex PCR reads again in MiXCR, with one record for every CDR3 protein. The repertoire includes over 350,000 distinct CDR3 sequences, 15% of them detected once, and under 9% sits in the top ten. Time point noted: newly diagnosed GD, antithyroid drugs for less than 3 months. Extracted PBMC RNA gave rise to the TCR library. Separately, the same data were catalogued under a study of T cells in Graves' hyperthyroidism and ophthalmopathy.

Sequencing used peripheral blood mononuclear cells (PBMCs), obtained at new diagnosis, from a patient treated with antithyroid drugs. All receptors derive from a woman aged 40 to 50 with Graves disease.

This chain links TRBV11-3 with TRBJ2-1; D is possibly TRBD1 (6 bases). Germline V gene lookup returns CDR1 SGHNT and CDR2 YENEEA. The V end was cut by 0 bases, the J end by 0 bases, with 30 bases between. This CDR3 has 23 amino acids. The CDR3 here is CASSLDPGVDPGVRRHSYNEQFF. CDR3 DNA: TGTGCCAGCAGCTTAGACCCAGGGGTAGACCCCGGGGTACGGAGACACTCCTACAATGAGCAGTTCTTC.

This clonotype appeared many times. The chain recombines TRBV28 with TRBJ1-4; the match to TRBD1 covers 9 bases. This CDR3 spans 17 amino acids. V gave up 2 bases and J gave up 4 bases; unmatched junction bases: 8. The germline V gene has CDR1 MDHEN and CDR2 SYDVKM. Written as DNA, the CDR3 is TGTGCCAGCAGTTTAATGGGACAGGGTGCTTTTAATGAAAAACTGTTTTTT. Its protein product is CASSLMGQGAFNEKLFF.

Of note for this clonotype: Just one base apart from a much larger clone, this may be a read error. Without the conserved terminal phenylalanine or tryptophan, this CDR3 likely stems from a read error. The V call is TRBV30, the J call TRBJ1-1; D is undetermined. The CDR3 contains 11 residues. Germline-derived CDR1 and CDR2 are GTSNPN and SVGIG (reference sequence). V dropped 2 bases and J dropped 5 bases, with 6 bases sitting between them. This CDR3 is CAWSWETEAFL. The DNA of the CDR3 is TGTGCCTGGAGTTGGGAGACTGAAGCTTTCTTG.

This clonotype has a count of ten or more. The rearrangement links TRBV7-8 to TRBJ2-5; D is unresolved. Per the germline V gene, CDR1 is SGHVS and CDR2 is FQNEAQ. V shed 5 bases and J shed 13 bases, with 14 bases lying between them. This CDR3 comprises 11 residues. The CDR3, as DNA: TGTGCCAGCAGCCCCCGTGACCAGGCGTACTTC. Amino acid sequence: CASSPRDQAYF.

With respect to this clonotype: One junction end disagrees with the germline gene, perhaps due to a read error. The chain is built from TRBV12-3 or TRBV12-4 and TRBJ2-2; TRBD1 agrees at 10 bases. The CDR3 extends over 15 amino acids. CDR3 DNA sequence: TGCGCCAGCAGCCAAGGGACAGGGGAGGCCGGGGAGCTGTTTTTT. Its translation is CASSQGTGEAGELFF.

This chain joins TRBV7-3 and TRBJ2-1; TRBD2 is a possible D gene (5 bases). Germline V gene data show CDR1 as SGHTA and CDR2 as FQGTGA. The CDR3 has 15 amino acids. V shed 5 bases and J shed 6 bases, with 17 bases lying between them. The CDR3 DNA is TGTGCCAGCAGCCAAAGGCACAGAGAGGGCAATGAGCAGTTCTTC. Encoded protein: CASSQRHREGNEQFF.

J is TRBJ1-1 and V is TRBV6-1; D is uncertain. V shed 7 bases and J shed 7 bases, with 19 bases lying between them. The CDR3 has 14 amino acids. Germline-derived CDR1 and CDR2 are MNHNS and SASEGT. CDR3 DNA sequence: TGTGCCAGCACCCGCGGGCCCCACAGTGATGAAGCTTTCTTT. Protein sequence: CASTRGPHSDEAFF.

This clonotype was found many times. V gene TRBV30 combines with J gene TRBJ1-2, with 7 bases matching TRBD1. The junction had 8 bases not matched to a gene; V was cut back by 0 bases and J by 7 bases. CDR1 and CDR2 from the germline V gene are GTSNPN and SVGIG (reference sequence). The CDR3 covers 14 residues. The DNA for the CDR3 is TGTGCCTGGAGTGTGGGGCAGGGGGAAGCTGGCTACACCTTC. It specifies CAWSVGQGEAGYTF.

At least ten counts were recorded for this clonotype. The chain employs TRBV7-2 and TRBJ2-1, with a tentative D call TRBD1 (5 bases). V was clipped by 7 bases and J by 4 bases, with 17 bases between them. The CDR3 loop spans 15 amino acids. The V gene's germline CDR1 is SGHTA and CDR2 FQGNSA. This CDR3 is CASTLMGPTYNEQFF. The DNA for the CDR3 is TGTGCCAGCACCCTCATGGGGCCGACTTACAATGAGCAGTTCTTC.

CDR3 sequence reads: CASSLMASQNEQFF. The CDR3 DNA follows: TGTGCCAGCAGTTTAATGGCCTCCCAGAATGAGCAGTTCTTC. The chain has TRBV28 and TRBJ2-1; D is unclear. This CDR3 has 14 amino acids. CDR1 MDHEN and CDR2 SYDVKM come from the germline V gene. The V end was cut by 2 bases, the J end by 7 bases, with 12 bases between.

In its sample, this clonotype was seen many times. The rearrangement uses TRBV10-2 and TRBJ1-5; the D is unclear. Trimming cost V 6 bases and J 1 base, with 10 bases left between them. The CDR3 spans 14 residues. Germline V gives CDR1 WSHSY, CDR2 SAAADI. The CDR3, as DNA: TGCGCCAGCAGGGAGGGTTTCAGCAATCAGCCCCAGCATTTT. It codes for CASREGFSNQPQHF.

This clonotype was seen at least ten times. DNA for the CDR3: TGCAGTGCTAGAGATCGGGCTAGTGGGGGGGATGAGCAGTTCTTC. Translating it yields CSARDRASGGDEQFF. The chain combines TRBV20-1 with TRBJ2-1; TRBD2 agrees at 7 bases. Germline V CDR1 and CDR2: DFQATT, SNEGSKA (reference sequence). Losses at the gene ends were 0 bases for V and 8 bases for J; bases not matched to a gene: 10. The length of the CDR3 is 15 residues.

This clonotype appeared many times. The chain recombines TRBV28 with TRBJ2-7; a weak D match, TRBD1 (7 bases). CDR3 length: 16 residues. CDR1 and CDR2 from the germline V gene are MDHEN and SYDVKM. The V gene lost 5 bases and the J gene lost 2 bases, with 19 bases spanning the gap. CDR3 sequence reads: CASSVRGATGTYEQYF. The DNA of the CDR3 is TGTGCCAGCAGTGTGAGGGGGGCGACAGGGACCTACGAGCAGTACTTC.

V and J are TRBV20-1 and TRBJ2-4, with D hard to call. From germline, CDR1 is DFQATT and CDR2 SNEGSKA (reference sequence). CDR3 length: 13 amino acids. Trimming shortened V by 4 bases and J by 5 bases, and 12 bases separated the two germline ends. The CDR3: CSATSGPENIQYF. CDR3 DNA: TGCAGTGCTACGAGTGGGCCCGAAAACATTCAGTACTTC.

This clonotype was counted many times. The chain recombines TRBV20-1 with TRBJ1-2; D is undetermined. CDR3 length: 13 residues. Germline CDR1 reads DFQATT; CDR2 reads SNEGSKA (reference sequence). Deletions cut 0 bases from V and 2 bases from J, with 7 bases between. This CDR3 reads CSARDRQNYGYTF. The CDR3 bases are TGCAGTGCTAGAGATCGGCAGAACTATGGCTACACCTTC.

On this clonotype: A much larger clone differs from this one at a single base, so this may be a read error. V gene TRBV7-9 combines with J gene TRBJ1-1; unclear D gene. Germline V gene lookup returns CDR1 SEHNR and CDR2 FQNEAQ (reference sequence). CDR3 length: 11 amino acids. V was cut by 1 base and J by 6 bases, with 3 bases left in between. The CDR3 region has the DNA TGTGCCAGCAGCTTAGAGGCTGAAGCTTTCTTT. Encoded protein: CASSLEAEAFF.

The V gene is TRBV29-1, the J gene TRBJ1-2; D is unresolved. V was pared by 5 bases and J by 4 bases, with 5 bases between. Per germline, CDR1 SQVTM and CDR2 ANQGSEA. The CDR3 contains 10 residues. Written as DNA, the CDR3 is TGCAGCGTTTTCATCTATGGCTACACCTTC. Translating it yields CSVFIYGYTF.

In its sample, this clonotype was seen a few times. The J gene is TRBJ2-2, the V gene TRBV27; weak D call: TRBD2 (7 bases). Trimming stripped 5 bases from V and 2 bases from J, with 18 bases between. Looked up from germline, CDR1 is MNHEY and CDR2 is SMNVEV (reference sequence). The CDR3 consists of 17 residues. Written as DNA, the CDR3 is TGTGCCAGCAGTAACGGCGGGGGCCCCCCCAACACCGGGGAGCTGTTTTTT. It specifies CASSNGGGPPNTGELFF.

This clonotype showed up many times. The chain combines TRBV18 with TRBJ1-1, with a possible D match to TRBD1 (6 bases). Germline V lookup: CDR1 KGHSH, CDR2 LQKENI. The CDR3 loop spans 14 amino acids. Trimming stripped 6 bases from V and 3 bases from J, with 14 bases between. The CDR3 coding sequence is TGTGCCAGCTCTCTTAACTACAGGGACACTGAAGCTTTCTTT. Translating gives CASSLNYRDTEAFF.

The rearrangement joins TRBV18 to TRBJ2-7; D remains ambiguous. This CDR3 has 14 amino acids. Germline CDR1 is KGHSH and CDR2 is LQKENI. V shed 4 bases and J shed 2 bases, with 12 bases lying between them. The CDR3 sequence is CASSRSRNAYEQYF. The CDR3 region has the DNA TGTGCCAGCTCACGTTCCCGCAATGCCTACGAGCAGTACTTC.

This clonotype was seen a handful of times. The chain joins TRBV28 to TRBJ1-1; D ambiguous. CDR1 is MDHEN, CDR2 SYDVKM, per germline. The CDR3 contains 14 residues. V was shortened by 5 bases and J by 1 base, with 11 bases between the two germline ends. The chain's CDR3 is CASSIGRTNTEAFF. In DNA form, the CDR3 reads TGTGCCAGCAGTATAGGGCGGACGAACACTGAAGCTTTCTTT.

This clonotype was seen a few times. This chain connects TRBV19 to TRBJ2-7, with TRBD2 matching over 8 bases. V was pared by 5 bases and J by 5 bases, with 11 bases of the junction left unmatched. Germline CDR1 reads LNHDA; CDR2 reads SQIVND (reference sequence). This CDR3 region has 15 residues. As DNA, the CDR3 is TGTGCCAGTAGTGGAACCGGGACTAGAAGCCACGAGCAGTACTTC. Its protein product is CASSGTGTRSHEQYF.

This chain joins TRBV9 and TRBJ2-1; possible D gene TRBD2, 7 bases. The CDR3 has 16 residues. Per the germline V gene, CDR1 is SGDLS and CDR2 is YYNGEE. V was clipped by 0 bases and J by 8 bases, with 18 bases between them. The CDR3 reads CASSVEGGQEWDEQFF. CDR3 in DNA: TGTGCCAGCAGCGTAGAGGGGGGGCAAGAGTGGGATGAGCAGTTCTTC.

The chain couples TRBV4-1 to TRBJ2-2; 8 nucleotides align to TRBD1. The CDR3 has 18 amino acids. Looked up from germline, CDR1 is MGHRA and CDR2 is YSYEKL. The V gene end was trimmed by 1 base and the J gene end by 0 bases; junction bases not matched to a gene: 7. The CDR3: CASSQGTGGFTNTGELFF. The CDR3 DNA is TGCGCCAGCAGCCAAGGTACAGGGGGGTTTACGAACACCGGGGAGCTGTTTTTT.